The present T cell receptor beta chain was sequenced within a study of T cells expressing NK-cell markers. Overall study: Seven donors tested HCMV-seropositive and one tested seronegative among the eight sequenced.

CDR1 is SGHRS, CDR2 YFSETQ, per germline. This CDR3 is 13 amino acids long. TCRdb processed the 5' RACE reads again and assigns one entry to each CDR3 protein, with no DNA. The sample includes approximately 440,000 distinct CDR3 sequences. The receptor's source is a woman between 50 and 59 years old in good health. The rearrangement joins TRBV5-1 to TRBJ2-7; TCRdb picks TRBD2, but there is no DNA to check that call. The sample comprised blood T cells: a sorted CD56 or NKG2C T cell subset, CD4+ or CD8+ T cells, or bulk PBMC T cells (not recorded which). The CDR3 sequence is CASSLSGVDEQYF.